This T cell receptor beta chain was documented in a study of cytomegalovirus exposure and HLA in healthy donors. Whole-study context: Findings of an earlier analysis included roughly 110 million unique TCR beta sequences from roughly 200 million T cells. General observations from the study: Most TCR sequences showed up rarely, but some public TCRs showed up in many donors. About 87% or about 30% of the time was how often most TCR beta V segments were productive, according to an earlier analysis.

V lost 5 bases and J lost 4; bases outside the gene matches: 10. Per germline, CDR1 SEHNR and CDR2 FQNEAQ (reference sequence). The CDR3 length is 16 residues. A remark on this clone: The antigen is not known.

Researchers ran the PCR with 60 Vbeta and 13 Jbeta primers. TCRdb's table, derived via immunoSEQ multiplex PCR, lists solely in-frame clones and lacks some. The table has more than 110,000 clones, around 76% seen once; the top ten hold almost 4%. This receptor was identified in a man aged 18 to 29 in good health and CMV-seronegative. This chain joins TRBV7-9 and TRBJ2-5; TRBD1 matches at 10 bases. Sequencing was carried out using PBMCs. CDR3 in DNA: TGTGCCAGCAGCCCGATGGACAGGGGGAGGAGAGAGACCCAGTACTTC. It yields the protein CASSPMDRGRRETQYF.